Many counts were recorded for the clone carrying this T cell receptor (beta chain). These data belong to a study of CD8 T cells in ankylosing spondylitis. The CDR3 runs to 15 residues. The V gene's germline CDR1 is SNHLY and CDR2 FYNNEI. Trimming at V came to 5 bases and at J to 5 bases, leaving 8 bases not matched to a gene. TCRdb recomputed calls from the 5' RACE reads with MiXCR, one row per CDR3 protein. The table lists about 250,000 distinct CDR3 sequences, under 12% of them singletons. This clonotype was obtained from a male donor with ankylosing spondylitis or in good health (not recorded which). The sequenced material came from blood, either unsorted or a sorted T cell fraction (not recorded which). This rearrangement joins TRBV2 to TRBJ2-1; TRBD1 agrees at 8 bases. CDR3 amino acids: CASSLNRDRHNEQFF. CDR3 nucleotides: TGTGCCAGCAGTCTAAACCGGGACAGGCACAATGAGCAGTTCTTC.